One sample yielded the 32 T cell receptor beta chains listed below, sequenced in a study of CD8 T cells in ankylosing spondylitis (dated by TCRdb to the late 2010s). Receptor libraries were prepared by 5' RACE. Sequencing took place on an Illumina HiSeq 2500. TCRdb trimmed public reads at Q25 via fastp, called clones via MiXCR and kept in-frame beta chains. All rows with the same CDR3 protein become a single entry with the most common DNA and genes. The sample table shows over 150,000 distinct CDR3 sequences, and 18% are seen once. Roughly 4% of the sample belongs to the ten largest clones. Sequencing used blood, either unsorted or a sorted T cell fraction (not recorded which). Source of these receptors: a male donor aged 10 to 35 with ankylosing spondylitis or in good health (not recorded which). Donor details come from another sample of the same person, matched by shared clones.

This rearrangement joins TRBV20-1 to TRBJ2-1; 12 bases match TRBD2. Germline CDR1 reads DFQATT; CDR2 reads SNEGSKA (reference sequence). This CDR3 is built from 16 residues. V was pared by 4 bases and J by 6 bases, with 10 bases of the junction left unmatched. CDR3 in DNA: TGCAGTGCTAATGGGCTAGCGGGAGGGCCGGGCAATGAGCAGTTCTTC. It translates to CSANGLAGGPGNEQFF.

This clonotype was recorded at least ten times. The V and J genes are TRBV20-1 and TRBJ1-2; 12 nucleotides align to TRBD1. The CDR3 length is 16 residues. The germline V gene has CDR1 DFQATT and CDR2 SNEGSKA (reference sequence). The junction had 6 bases not matched to a gene; V was cut back by 0 bases and J by 4 bases. Here the CDR3 DNA reads TGCAGTGCTAGAGATGGGGACAGGGGGCTTGCCTATGGCTACACCTTC. It is translated as CSARDGDRGLAYGYTF.

This clonotype was seen at least ten times. This chain joins TRBV5-6 and TRBJ2-3; 9 bases are a match to TRBD2. The germline gives CDR1 SGHDT, CDR2 YYEEEE. V shed 5 bases, J shed 5 bases, and the junction held 12 bases outside the gene matches. The CDR3 is made up of 16 amino acids. The CDR3 protein is CASSSRRTSAIDTQYF. The CDR3 DNA reads as TGTGCCAGCAGTTCTAGAAGGACTAGCGCGATAGATACGCAGTATTTT.

There are many counts of this clonotype. This chain joins TRBV11-2 and TRBJ1-1; tentatively, D is TRBD1 (6 bases). V was clipped by 8 bases and J by 11 bases, with 18 bases between them. Germline V gene sequence: CDR1 SGHAT, CDR2 FQNNGV. This CDR3 has 12 amino acids. CDR3 sequence: CASQLQGKKAFF. CDR3 DNA: TGTGCCAGCCAACTCCAGGGGAAGAAGGCTTTCTTT.

This clonotype was counted ten times or more. The rearrangement uses TRBV29-1 and TRBJ1-5, with no clear D. CDR1 is SQVTM, CDR2 ANQGSEA, per germline. Trimming shortened V by 7 bases and J by 2 bases, and 15 bases separated the two germline ends. The CDR3 covers 14 residues. The CDR3: CSARDPGGNQPQHF. The CDR3 bases are TGCAGCGCCCGAGACCCGGGAGGCAATCAGCCCCAGCATTTT.

This clonotype was seen ten or more times. This chain connects TRBV24-1 to TRBJ2-1; D not resolved. CDR3 length: 15 residues. Germline lookup yields CDR1 KGHDR and CDR2 SFDVKD. Trimming shortened V by 3 bases and J by 7 bases, and 15 bases separated the two germline ends. The DNA of the CDR3 is TGTGCCACCAGTGATCCCCCCTTTCGAGCGAATGAGCAGTTCTTC. This encodes CATSDPPFRANEQFF.

Ten or more counts support this clonotype. The V and J genes are TRBV4-2 and TRBJ1-6; D uncertain. CDR1 and CDR2 from the germline V gene are LGHNA and YNFKEQ. The V end was cut by 0 bases, the J end by 9 bases, with 6 bases between. This CDR3 region has 13 residues. The CDR3 coding sequence is TGTGCCAGCAGCCAAGATCCAAGTTCACCCCTCCACTTT. Its translation is CASSQDPSSPLHF.

This clonotype has a count of ten or more. The chain links TRBV24-1 to TRBJ1-2; the D gene is possibly TRBD1 (5 bases). From germline, CDR1 is KGHDR and CDR2 SFDVKD. The CDR3 covers 14 residues. V lost 2 bases to trimming and J lost 2 bases, with 8 bases between them. The DNA for the CDR3 is TGTGCCACCAGTGATTCATGGACAAACTATGGCTACACCTTC. Its translation is CATSDSWTNYGYTF.

This clonotype was counted ten times or more. The chain links TRBV24-1 to TRBJ2-1; D gene uncertain. Trimming took off 9 bases at V and 0 bases at J, with 5 bases between the two ends. CDR3 size: 12 residues. Per germline, CDR1 KGHDR and CDR2 SFDVKD. CDR3 coding DNA: TGTGCCACCTCAAGCTCCTACAATGAGCAGTTCTTC. Translating it yields CATSSSYNEQFF.

This clonotype has a count of ten or more. This chain links TRBV5-1 with TRBJ2-6; D remains unclear. The CDR3 covers 14 residues. Trimming shortened V by 7 bases and J by 2 bases, and 10 bases separated the two germline ends. Per the germline V gene, CDR1 is SGHRS and CDR2 is YFSETQ. This CDR3 is CASQQIPGANVLTF. The CDR3 bases are TGCGCCAGCCAACAGATACCTGGGGCCAACGTCCTGACTTTC.

The J gene is TRBJ2-1, the V gene TRBV12-3 or TRBV12-4; weak D call: TRBD1 (6 bases). V gave up 5 bases and J gave up 3 bases, with 23 bases separating them. The CDR3 extends over 18 amino acids. CDR3 amino acids: CASSRRPGVVELYNEQFF. The CDR3, as DNA: TGTGCCAGCAGTCGCCGTCCAGGGGTAGTAGAACTCTACAATGAGCAGTTCTTC.

This clonotype appeared many times. V is TRBV4-1 and J is TRBJ2-5; D is perhaps TRBD1 (5 bases). From germline, CDR1 is MGHRA and CDR2 YSYEKL. This CDR3 comprises 16 residues. With 4 bases removed from V and 1 base from J, the gap between germline ends came to 16 bases. The CDR3 bases are TGCGCCAGCAGCCCCGAACCCCAGGGAATCCAAGAGACCCAGTACTTC. This sequence encodes CASSPEPQGIQETQYF.

This clonotype was counted many times. The chain employs TRBV2 and TRBJ1-2; 9 positions match TRBD1. The CDR3 runs 13 residues. J was trimmed by 6 bases and V by 11 bases; bases with no gene match: 10. Germline assignment: CDR1 SNHLY and CDR2 FYNNEI. The CDR3 nucleotides are TGTGCCGGAGGGACAGGGAATGCGCATGGCTACACCTTC. It yields the protein CAGGTGNAHGYTF.

This chain joins TRBV20-1 and TRBJ2-7; D is perhaps TRBD2 (5 bases). CDR1 is DFQATT and CDR2 is SNEGSKA in the germline V gene (reference sequence). CDR3 length: 11 amino acids. Between the trimmed V and J ends, which lost 1 base and 6 bases, there was a span of 7 bases. The CDR3 DNA sequence: TGCAGTGCTAGAGGTGGAGGCGAGCAGTACTTC. Its translation: CSARGGGEQYF.

Ten or more counts support this clonotype. CDR3 sequence: CASSFGDGNQPQHF. The CDR3 DNA reads as TGTGCCAGCAGTTTTGGGGACGGCAATCAGCCCCAGCATTTT. J is TRBJ1-5 and V is TRBV28; a weak D match, TRBD1 (5 bases). Germline V CDR1 and CDR2: MDHEN, SYDVKM. V lost 3 bases, J lost 2 bases, and 8 bases lay in between. This CDR3 is 14 amino acids long.

This clonotype was picked up many times. This sequence joins TRBV20-1 and TRBJ2-1, with 10 positions matching TRBD2. CDR3 length: 15 residues. Germline loops: CDR1 DFQATT, CDR2 SNEGSKA (reference sequence). The trim removed 0 bases at V and 10 bases at J, leaving 9 bases unmatched. CDR3 in DNA: TGCAGTGCTAGAGATGGAGCGGGAGGGCCGAGAGAGCAGTTCTTC. This codes for CSARDGAGGPREQFF.

This clonotype was recorded only once. The chain uses TRBV9 and TRBJ2-7; D is unclear. V lost 4 bases, J lost 1 base, and 18 bases lay in between. Looked up from germline, CDR1 is SGDLS and CDR2 is YYNGEE. This CDR3 has 16 amino acids. The CDR3 loop reads CASSPSSLPSSYEQYF. The CDR3 coding sequence is TGTGCCAGCAGCCCATCCAGTCTACCCTCTTCCTACGAGCAGTACTTC.

This clonotype has ten or more counts. CDR3 sequence (DNA): TGCAGCGTTGATACCTTTAGCTCCTACAATGAGCAGTTCTTC. This encodes CSVDTFSSYNEQFF. The rearrangement links TRBV29-1 to TRBJ2-1; D ambiguous. CDR3 size: 14 residues. Germline CDR1 reads SQVTM; CDR2 reads ANQGSEA. V lost 3 bases to trimming and J lost 0 bases, with 9 bases between them.

At least ten counts were recorded for this clonotype. This chain links TRBV10-3 with TRBJ2-5; 10 bases agree with TRBD2. V shed 10 bases and J 1 base; nucleotides not matched to a gene: 3. Germline CDR1 and CDR2: ENHRY and SYGVKD. This CDR3 has 13 residues. The CDR3 DNA is TGTGCCACAACTAGCGGGGTCCAAGAGACCCAGTACTTC. Protein sequence: CATTSGVQETQYF.

Turning to this clonotype: A much larger clone lies a single base off, so this may be a read error. This rearrangement joins TRBV18 to TRBJ2-4, with D tentatively TRBD2 (6 bases). This CDR3 spans 13 amino acids. CDR1 KGHSH and CDR2 LQKENI come from the germline V gene. Written as DNA, the CDR3 is TGTGCCAGCTCTCCCATGGCGGGGCACATTCTGTACTTC. Residues: CASSPMAGHILYF.

This sequence joins TRBV7-3 and TRBJ2-2, with a possible D match to TRBD1 (6 bases). Between the trimmed V and J ends, which lost 0 bases and 1 base, there was a span of 6 bases. Per germline, CDR1 SGHTA and CDR2 FQGTGA. The CDR3 is 15 amino acids. DNA for the CDR3: TGTGCCAGCAGCTTAACAGGGGGGAACACCGGGGAGCTGTTTTTT. It encodes CASSLTGGNTGELFF.

This clonotype was seen at least ten times. This CDR3 reads CASSIRLDSYNEQFF. CDR3 nucleotides: TGTGCCAGTAGTATACGGCTTGATTCTTACAATGAGCAGTTCTTC. The chain recombines TRBV19 with TRBJ2-1, with no clear D. Trimming shortened V by 2 bases and J by 4 bases, and 12 bases separated the two germline ends. CDR3 length: 15 amino acids. The germline V gene encodes CDR1 LNHDA and CDR2 SQIVND (reference sequence).

This clonotype was seen many times. The chain has TRBV6-1 and TRBJ2-7; 8 bases line up with TRBD1. Germline assignment: CDR1 MNHNS and CDR2 SASEGT. Trimming at V came to 3 bases and at J to 6 bases, leaving 7 bases not matched to a gene. The CDR3 has 14 amino acids. CDR3 in amino acids: CASSEGRTGFEQYV. In nucleotides, the CDR3 is TGTGCCAGCAGTGAGGGGAGGACAGGGTTCGAGCAGTACGTC.

This clonotype came up many times. V usage is TRBV20-1 and J usage is TRBJ1-5, with D possibly TRBD1 on 6 matching bases. The CDR3 has 14 residues. Looked up from germline, CDR1 is DFQATT and CDR2 is SNEGSKA (reference sequence). V lost 1 base, J lost 2 bases, and 9 bases lay in between. Written as DNA, the CDR3 is TGCAGTGCTAGAGGGGGGGCTGGCAATCAGCCCCAGCATTTT. This codes for CSARGGAGNQPQHF.

The chain uses TRBV7-2 and TRBJ1-6, with TRBD1 matching 7 bases. The V gene end was trimmed by 6 bases and the J gene end by 4 bases; junction bases not matched to a gene: 3. Germline V gene data show CDR1 as SGHTA and CDR2 as FQGNSA. CDR3 length: 14 amino acids. CDR3 DNA: TGTGCCAGCAGATCGGGACAGTATAATTCACCCCTCCACTTT. The encoded protein is CASRSGQYNSPLHF.

There are many counts of this clonotype. V is TRBV4-2 and J is TRBJ2-1; TRBD1 matches 7 bases. V gave up 4 bases and J gave up 0 bases; unmatched junction bases: 9. The germline V gene encodes CDR1 LGHNA and CDR2 YNFKEQ. The CDR3 loop spans 17 amino acids. CDR3: CASSLPPGQSSYNEQFF. CDR3 DNA sequence: TGTGCCAGCAGCCTGCCGCCGGGACAGAGCTCCTACAATGAGCAGTTCTTC.

The sample holds many counts of this clonotype. The chain employs TRBV9 and TRBJ2-1, with 9 bases lining up with TRBD2. The CDR3 consists of 15 residues. Germline V CDR1 and CDR2: SGDLS, YYNGEE. The J segment lost 8 bases and the V segment lost 0 bases, leaving 6 bases of the junction unmatched. CDR3 protein: CASSVAAGGPDEQFF. The DNA of the CDR3 is TGTGCCAGCAGCGTAGCAGCGGGAGGTCCGGATGAGCAGTTCTTC.

This clonotype was counted at least ten times. The chain has TRBV5-1 and TRBJ2-7, with D tentatively TRBD2 (6 bases). Germline V CDR1 and CDR2: SGHRS, YFSETQ. This CDR3 comprises 12 residues. Trimming removed 1 base from V and 6 bases from J, with 8 bases in between. The CDR3 region is CASSLMGGEQYV. Written as DNA, the CDR3 is TGCGCCAGCAGCTTGATGGGGGGCGAGCAGTACGTC.

This clonotype was counted at least ten times. CDR3 nucleotides: TGCGCCAGCAGCTTGGCCGGGCACAAGGGGGAGACCCAGTACTTC. Translated, it gives CASSLAGHKGETQYF. The chain is built from TRBV5-1 and TRBJ2-5; maybe TRBD1 (5 bases). V was shortened by 0 bases and J by 5 bases, with 14 bases between the two germline ends. Germline V lookup: CDR1 SGHRS, CDR2 YFSETQ. There are 15 residues in the CDR3.

This clonotype was found many times. The V call is TRBV14, the J call TRBJ2-1, with TRBD2 identical over 9 bases. The V gene's germline CDR1 is SGHDN and CDR2 FVKESK. CDR3 length equals 13 residues. V lost 1 base, J lost 15 bases, and 7 bases stayed unmatched. The CDR3 is CASSQVLAGPWFF. In DNA, the CDR3 is TGTGCCAGCAGCCAAGTCCTAGCGGGACCTTGGTTCTTC. Filled out from reference TRBV14 and TRBJ2-1, the complete variable domain reads EAGVTQFPSHSVIEKGQTVTLRCDPISGHDNLYWYRRVMGKEIKFLLHFVKESKQDESGMPNNRFLAERTGGTYSTLKVQPAELEDSGVYFCASSQVLAGPWFFGPGTRLTVL.

This clonotype was found many times. The chain employs TRBV7-9 and TRBJ1-1; D unclear. Germline V CDR1 and CDR2: SEHNR, FQNEAQ (reference sequence). The CDR3 sequence is 15 residues long. Trimming shortened V by 3 bases and J by 1 base, and 12 bases separated the two germline ends. CDR3: CASSFSRTRNTEAFF. Written as DNA, the CDR3 is TGTGCCAGCAGCTTTTCACGTACACGGAACACTGAAGCTTTCTTT.

This clonotype was observed many times. This sequence joins TRBV7-2 and TRBJ2-2; D unclear. The CDR3 contains 15 residues. Trimming left V 1 base short and J 4 bases short, with 10 bases between. CDR1 and CDR2 (germline): SGHTA, FQGNSA. CDR3 bases: TGTGCCAGCAGCTTAGGGGTTAGCCTCACCGGGGAGCTGTTTTTT. This encodes CASSLGVSLTGELFF.